These 13 T cell receptor beta chains came from one sample sequenced in a study of radiation and T cells in renal cell carcinoma. Time point defined: baseline pretreatment blood. Treatment noted: 15 Gy SBRT to primary tumor, nephrectomy 4 weeks later. Assay used: immunoSEQ multiplex PCR; TCRdb lists only in-frame clones, some missing. The top ten hold under 30% of the sample, which has 120,000 to 150,000 clones, less than 90% seen once. Sequenced here: blood, sampled from a patient whose treatment included radiotherapy and nephrectomy. These receptors all stem from a woman between 45 and 60 years old with renal cell carcinoma.

J is TRBJ1-2 and V is TRBV9; no definite D call. This CDR3 is 13 amino acids long. Germline V CDR1 and CDR2: SGDLS, YYNGEE. Trimming pared 4 bases from V and 4 bases from J, leaving 11 bases between. The CDR3 region is CASSPQETYGYTF. The CDR3 nucleotides read TGTGCCAGCAGCCCGCAGGAAACCTATGGCTACACCTTC. The full variable domain, with the rest looked up from reference TRBV9 and TRBJ1-2, is DSGVTQTPKHLITATGQRVTLRCSPRSGDLSVYWYQQSLDQGLQFLIQYYNGEERAKGNILERFSAQQFPDLHSELNLSSLELGDSALYFCASSPQETYGYTFGSGTRLTVV.

V is TRBV5-1 and J is TRBJ2-3, with 7 bases aligning to TRBD1. Germline assignment: CDR1 SGHRS and CDR2 YFSETQ. V shed 4 bases and J 0 bases; nucleotides not matched to a gene: 2. The CDR3 runs to 14 residues. CDR3 amino acids: CASSGTVSTDTQYF. Written as DNA, the CDR3 is TGCGCCAGCAGCGGGACAGTTAGCACAGATACGCAGTATTTT.

This clone turned up a few times. The chain has TRBV21-1 and TRBJ1-4. TRBV21-1 is noted as a pseudogene. There are 11 residues in the CDR3. The DNA of the CDR3 is TGTGCCAGCTGGAACTATGAAAAACTGTTTTTT. It codes for CASWNYEKLFF.

The chain recombines TRBV7-8 with TRBJ1-2; 7 bases align to TRBD1. CDR1 is SGHVS, CDR2 FQNEAQ, per germline. V was pared by 1 base and J by 3 bases, with 5 bases of the junction left unmatched. The CDR3 sequence is 15 residues long. CDR3 nucleotides: TGTGCCAGCAGCTTAGTAGGGGGCGGTGACTATGGCTACACCTTC. Residues: CASSLVGGGDYGYTF. The full variable domain, rest sourced from reference TRBV7-8 and TRBJ1-2, is GAGVSQSPRYKVAKRGQDVALRCDPISGHVSLFWYQQALGQGPEFLTYFQNEAQLDKSGLPSDRFFAERPEGSVSTLKIQRTQQEDSAVYLCASSLVGGGDYGYTFGSGTRLTVV.

This clone was detected once. The CDR3 reads CASSPSNRLANGYTF. CDR3 coding DNA: TGTGCCAGCAGCCCATCGAACAGACTTGCTAATGGCTACACCTTC. This rearrangement joins TRBV14 to TRBJ1-2; the D is unclear. This CDR3 has 15 amino acids. V was trimmed by 4 bases and J by 6 bases, leaving 18 bases between them. CDR1 SGHDN and CDR2 FVKESK come from the germline V gene.

There are a few counts of this clone. The chain couples TRBV19 to TRBJ1-3, with 8 nucleotides matching TRBD1. This CDR3 contains 15 residues. V was pared by 7 bases and J by 4 bases, with 9 bases of the junction left unmatched. Germline V gives CDR1 LNHDA, CDR2 SQIVND (reference sequence). CDR3 bases: TGTGCCAGTACCTATCGGACAGGGAGCGGAAACACCATATATTTT. Its protein product is CASTYRTGSGNTIYF. The whole variable domain, remainder taken from reference TRBV19 and TRBJ1-3, is DGGITQSPKYLFRKEGQNVTLSCEQNLNHDAMYWYRQDPGQGLRLIYYSQIVNDFQKGDIAEGYSVSREKKESFPLTVTSAQKNPTAFYLCASTYRTGSGNTIYFGEGSWLTVV.

The genes are TRBV5-1 and TRBJ1-2, with no clear D. V was cut by 4 bases and J by 3 bases, with 16 bases left in between. Germline V lookup: CDR1 SGHRS, CDR2 YFSETQ. The CDR3 length is 15 residues. In nucleotides, the CDR3 is TGCGCCAGCAGCGCGGACGGAGCCTCCTACTATGGCTACACCTTC. It specifies CASSADGASYYGYTF.

The chain carries TRBV7-2 and TRBJ1-2; D unclear. V lost 2 bases, J lost 4 bases, and 11 bases lay in between. This CDR3 is built from 14 residues. In germline, CDR1 is SGHTA, CDR2 FQGNSA. Written as DNA, the CDR3 is TGTGCCAGCAGCTTATTAGTGGGCCTCTATGGCTACACCTTC. Encoded protein: CASSLLVGLYGYTF.

The gene calls are TRBV28 and TRBJ1-6, with D maybe TRBD1 (5 bases). CDR1 is MDHEN, CDR2 SYDVKM, per germline. The CDR3 sequence is 20 residues long. With 8 bases removed from V and 0 bases from J, the gap between germline ends came to 26 bases. The CDR3 bases are TGTGCCAGCGATAGTTCGCCACCGGGACTTTCGAGCTCCTATAATTCACCCCTCCACTTT. Encoded protein: CASDSSPPGLSSSYNSPLHF. The full variable domain, rest sourced from reference TRBV28 and TRBJ1-6, is DVKVTQSSRYLVKRTGEKVFLECVQDMDHENMFWYRQDPGLGLRLIYFSYDVKMKEKGDIPEGYSVSREKKERFSLILESASTNQTSMYLCASDSSPPGLSSSYNSPLHFGNGTRLTVT.

The V call is TRBV7-2, the J call TRBJ2-5, with TRBD1 matching over 10 bases. Trimming cost V 1 base and J 4 bases; bases outside gene matches: 3. The V gene's germline CDR1 is SGHTA and CDR2 FQGNSA. CDR3 length equals 15 residues. The CDR3 protein is CASSLDRQGAETQYF. CDR3 DNA: TGTGCCAGCAGCTTAGATCGACAGGGGGCAGAGACCCAGTACTTC.

This clone occurred a few times. The gene calls are TRBV4-1 and TRBJ1-1; TRBD1 aligns across 9 bases. Germline CDR1 reads MGHRA; CDR2 reads YSYEKL. With 0 bases clipped from V and 7 bases from J, the junction kept 9 bases outside the gene matches. The length of the CDR3 is 16 residues. The DNA for the CDR3 is TGCGCCAGCAGCCAAGACCCAATTACAGGGGGCGGTGAAGCTTTCTTT. It specifies CASSQDPITGGGEAFF.

This clone is a singleton in its sample. The chain employs TRBV15 and TRBJ2-7; 8 bases match TRBD1. The junction had 7 bases not matched to a gene; V was cut back by 3 bases and J by 3 bases. The CDR3 is 15 amino acids. Germline V gene data show CDR1 as LNHNV and CDR2 as YYDKDF (reference sequence). CDR3 loop: CATSSRTGIGYEQYF. The CDR3 DNA is TGTGCCACCAGCAGCAGGACAGGGATTGGCTACGAGCAGTACTTC.

V is TRBV2 and J is TRBJ1-2; perhaps TRBD1 as D (5 bases). Looked up from germline, CDR1 is SNHLY and CDR2 is FYNNEI. Between the trimmed V and J ends, which lost 5 bases and 7 bases, there was a span of 14 bases. This CDR3 contains 13 residues. The CDR3 spells CASSQGLGGGYTF. CDR3 coding DNA: TGTGCCAGCAGTCAGGGATTGGGTGGTGGCTACACCTTC.